Presented here are 5 T cell receptor beta chains from one specimen sequenced in a study of control samples from healthy donors and cancer patients. Method: immunoSEQ multiplex PCR; TCRdb's copy keeps in-frame clones and lacks some. The sample includes approximately 37,000 clones, approximately 90% of them seen just once. The sequencing input was blood. These TCRs come from a woman between 50 and 59 years old in good health.

The chain carries TRBV5-1 and TRBJ1-4, with a possible D match to TRBD1 (5 bases). The germline gives CDR1 SGHRS, CDR2 YFSETQ. The CDR3 contains 15 residues. V dropped 0 bases and J dropped 4 bases, with 10 bases sitting between them. DNA for the CDR3: TGCGCCAGCAGCTTGGCATCAGGGCGTAATGAAAAACTGTTTTTT. Translating gives CASSLASGRNEKLFF. The entire variable domain, with the rest obtained from reference TRBV5-1 and TRBJ1-4, is as follows: KAGVTQTPRYLIKTRGQQVTLSCSPISGHRSVSWYQQTPGQGLQFLFEYFSETQRNKGNFPGRFSGRQFSNSRSEMNVSTLELGDSALYLCASSLASGRNEKLFFGSGTQLSVL.

This clone was observed a handful of times. The V and J genes are TRBV6-5 and TRBJ2-6; D remains ambiguous. This CDR3 has 12 residues. V lost 8 bases and J 4 bases, leaving 6 bases between the germline ends. CDR1 MNHEY and CDR2 SVGAGI come from the germline V gene. CDR3 sequence (DNA): TGTGCCAGCGGCTCCGGGGCCAACGTCCTGACTTTC. Encoded protein: CASGSGANVLTF.

The rearrangement links TRBV12-5 to TRBJ1-1; 8 bases align to TRBD1. Looked up from germline, CDR1 is LGHNT and CDR2 is FRNRAP. After removal of 6 bases from V and 6 bases from J, the junction contained 12 bases not matched to a gene. This CDR3 has 15 residues. The CDR3 coding sequence is TGTGCTAGTGGCCTGGGGCAGGGGGCGAGGGCTGAAGCTTTCTTT. It translates to CASGLGQGARAEAFF.

The chain combines TRBV7-9 with TRBJ1-2; D unresolved. The V and J ends lost 2 bases and 8 bases respectively, with 6 bases between them. The CDR3 extends over 11 amino acids. The germline V gene encodes CDR1 SEHNR and CDR2 FQNEAQ (reference sequence). The CDR3 sequence: CASSLSDGYTF. The DNA for the CDR3 is TGTGCCAGCAGCTTATCTGACGGCTACACCTTC.

V is TRBV28 and J is TRBJ1-2; 7 bases line up with TRBD1. The V segment lost 7 bases and the J segment 8 bases; nucleotides outside the gene matches: 7. CDR1 is MDHEN, CDR2 SYDVKM, per germline. The CDR3 sequence is 12 residues long. The CDR3 region has the DNA TGTGCCAGCATTTCGACAGGGCAAGGCTACACCTTC. As protein: CASISTGQGYTF.